The rows below give T cell receptor beta chains drawn from one sample of a study of T cell responses to AZD1222 COVID-19 vaccine. Sequencing used immunoSEQ multiplex PCR; TCRdb keeps in-frame clones, though not all of them. The sample lists some 94,000 clones; nearly 90% were seen once. This sample comprised peripheral blood, obtained on day 0 of AZD1222 vaccination. These receptors came from an adult in good health. Both conserved end residues are part of each CDR3. Fields, in order: D gene, V gene, J gene, clone size, CDR3 DNA, CDR3 protein. A D gene is named only where the DNA matches it firmly. Clone size is given for some rows only: seen once, a few or many times, or a class if the clone is expanded.

TRBD1	TRBV27	TRBJ1-1	once	TGTGCCAGCAGCCGCCTGGTGGGACAGGGGGCCGACACTGAAGCTTTCTTT	CASSRLVGQGADTEAFF
-	TRBV7-2	TRBJ1-4	-	TGTGCCAGCAGCTTTCGAAAGAGTGAAAAACTGTTTTTT	CASSFRKSEKLFF
-	TRBV6-1	TRBJ1-5	-	TGTGCCAGCAGTGAGTGGGGCCAAGAGGGTTTCTATAGCAATCAGCCCCAGCATTTT	CASSEWGQEGFYSNQPQHF
-	TRBV7-9	TRBJ1-1	once	TGTGCCAGCAGCCCGACCCTCCCTCGGGCAGCGCGAAACACTGAAGCTTTCTTT	CASSPTLPRAARNTEAFF
-	TRBV5-1	TRBJ1-4	-	TGCGCCAGCAGCTTGTCCGGTGGTCGGAATGAAAAACTGTTTTTT	CASSLSGGRNEKLFF
-	TRBV27	TRBJ1-2	once	TGTGCCAGCAGTACCACCGGGACCTATGGCTACACCTTC	CASSTTGTYGYTF
-	TRBV2	TRBJ1-2	-	TGTGCCAGCAGTGAAGAAGGGGACGGCTACACCTTC	CASSEEGDGYTF
TRBD2	TRBV5-4	TRBJ2-1	-	TGTGCCAGCAGCGTTAGCGGGGGGCCCTACAATGAGCAGTTCTTC	CASSVSGGPYNEQFF
-	TRBV19	TRBJ1-2	-	TGTGCCAGTAGTACGACCCAGGGTAGCGGCTACACCTTC	CASSTTQGSGYTF
TRBD1	TRBV4-3	TRBJ1-2	-	TGCGCCAGCAGCCAAGAAGAAACAGGGGCCGGTGGCTACACCTTC	CASSQEETGAGGYTF
-	TRBV9	TRBJ2-5	-	TGTGCCAGCAGCGTAGGCCCCCGTTCGGAAATAGAGACCCAGTACTTC	CASSVGPRSEIETQYF
TRBD1	TRBV6-5	TRBJ1-2	-	TGTGCCAGCAGTTCCATAGGGACAGCTAACTATGGCTACACCTTC	CASSSIGTANYGYTF
TRBD2	TRBV14	TRBJ2-1	-	TGTGCCAGCAGCCACCTCTCGGGGGGGCCTGGCAATGAGCAGTTCTTC	CASSHLSGGPGNEQFF
-	TRBV19	TRBJ1-5	-	TGTGCCTCCCTGGGGGTAGGAATTCAGCCCCAGCATTTT	CASLGVGIQPQHF
TRBD1	TRBV5-5	TRBJ1-1	-	TGTGCCAGCAGCTTGGGACAGGGGGTGAACACTGAAGCTTTCTTT	CASSLGQGVNTEAFF
TRBD2	TRBV5-1	TRBJ2-1	-	TGTGCCAGCAGCTTCCCGGGACTAGCGGGAGGGGAAAATGAGCAGTTCTTC	CASSFPGLAGGENEQFF
-	TRBV19	TRBJ1-1	once	TGTGCCAGTAGTACCTCGGCGGGAACTGAAGCTTTCTTT	CASSTSAGTEAFF